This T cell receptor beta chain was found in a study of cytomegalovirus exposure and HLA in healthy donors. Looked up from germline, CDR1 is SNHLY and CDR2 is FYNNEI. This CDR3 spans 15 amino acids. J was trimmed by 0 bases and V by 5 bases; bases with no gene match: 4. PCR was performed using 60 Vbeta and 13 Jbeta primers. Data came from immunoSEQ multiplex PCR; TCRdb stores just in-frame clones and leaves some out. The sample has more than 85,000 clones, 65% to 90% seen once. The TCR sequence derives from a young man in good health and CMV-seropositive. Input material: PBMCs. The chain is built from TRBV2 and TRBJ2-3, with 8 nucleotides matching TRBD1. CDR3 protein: CASSLRGQSTDTQYF. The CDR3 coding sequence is TGTGCCAGCAGTCTCAGGGGGCAAAGCACAGATACGCAGTATTTT.